The rows below give T cell receptor beta chains drawn from one sample of a study of cytomegalovirus exposure and HLA in healthy donors. TCRdb's table, derived via immunoSEQ multiplex PCR, lists solely in-frame clones and lacks some. Of 100,000 to 150,000 clones listed, 80% are singletons. Sequenced material: PBMCs. The receptors shown here come from a middle-aged woman in good health and CMV-seronegative. Both conserved end residues are part of each CDR3. Each record gives: D gene, V gene, J gene, clone size, CDR3 DNA, CDR3 protein. The D gene is left open where the match is weak. Size values are once, few and many counts, or a class for expanded clones, and some rows have none.

d_gene: TRBD2; v_gene: TRBV6-6; j_gene: TRBJ2-7; abundance: .; CDR3nt: TGTGCCAGCAGATCCACTAGCGGGAGCTACGAGCAGTACTTC; CDR3aa: CASRSTSGSYEQYF
d_gene: .; v_gene: TRBV2; j_gene: TRBJ2-4; abundance: .; CDR3nt: TGTGCCAGCAGTTTGCAGGGCTCGCACAGGAACATTCAGTACTTC; CDR3aa: CASSLQGSHRNIQYF
d_gene: .; v_gene: TRBV29-1; j_gene: TRBJ1-1; abundance: .; CDR3nt: TGCAGCGTTTTCGGGATGAACACTGAAGCTTTCTTT; CDR3aa: CSVFGMNTEAFF
d_gene: .; v_gene: TRBV19; j_gene: TRBJ1-4; abundance: .; CDR3nt: TGTGCCAGTATCGAGACAGGAATCAGCGAAAAACTGTTTTTT; CDR3aa: CASIETGISEKLFF
d_gene: .; v_gene: TRBV20-1; j_gene: TRBJ1-2; abundance: .; CDR3nt: TGCAGTGCTAGCGGAGAGGGAGGCTACACCTTC; CDR3aa: CSASGEGGYTF
d_gene: .; v_gene: TRBV28; j_gene: TRBJ2-1; abundance: .; CDR3nt: TGTGCCAGCAGTCGCCGGGATACGAGTATAAATGAGCAGTTCTTC; CDR3aa: CASSRRDTSINEQFF
d_gene: TRBD1; v_gene: TRBV29-1; j_gene: TRBJ2-1; abundance: .; CDR3nt: TGCAGCGTGCTACAGGGGGCCCATGAGCAGTTCTTC; CDR3aa: CSVLQGAHEQFF
d_gene: .; v_gene: TRBV4-2; j_gene: TRBJ1-2; abundance: .; CDR3nt: TGTGCCAGCAGCCAAGAGGGACATCGCTATGGCTACACCTTC; CDR3aa: CASSQEGHRYGYTF
d_gene: TRBD1; v_gene: TRBV5-4; j_gene: TRBJ2-3; abundance: .; CDR3nt: TGTGCCAGCAGCCAAGGGACAGGGGGCTTCGCAGATACGCAGTATTTT; CDR3aa: CASSQGTGGFADTQYF
d_gene: TRBD1; v_gene: TRBV4-3; j_gene: TRBJ1-4; abundance: .; CDR3nt: TGCGCCAGCAGCCATGGGACAGGGCCGGGTGAAAAACTGTTTTTT; CDR3aa: CASSHGTGPGEKLFF
d_gene: TRBD1; v_gene: TRBV28; j_gene: TRBJ2-3; abundance: .; CDR3nt: TGTGCCAGCAGCCGGGACAGAGTAACAGATACGCAGTATTTT; CDR3aa: CASSRDRVTDTQYF
d_gene: TRBD2; v_gene: TRBV2; j_gene: TRBJ2-2; abundance: .; CDR3nt: TGTGCCAGCAGTGAAATGATGAGCGGGGGGGCGGTTGGCACCGGGGAGCTGTTTTTT; CDR3aa: CASSEMMSGGAVGTGELFF
d_gene: .; v_gene: TRBV7-9; j_gene: TRBJ2-7; abundance: .; CDR3nt: TGTGCCAGCAGCCCAACCCGGGGAAGGAGCTCCTACGAGCAGTACTTC; CDR3aa: CASSPTRGRSSYEQYF
d_gene: TRBD2; v_gene: TRBV5-6; j_gene: TRBJ2-7; abundance: .; CDR3nt: TGTGCCAGCAGCTTACAGCGGGGGGGCCTCTACGAGCAGTACTTC; CDR3aa: CASSLQRGGLYEQYF
d_gene: .; v_gene: TRBV4-1; j_gene: TRBJ2-5; abundance: .; CDR3nt: TGCGCCAGCAGCCGGGAGGGGGAACCTTTCCAAGAGACCCAGTACTTC; CDR3aa: CASSREGEPFQETQYF
d_gene: .; v_gene: TRBV19; j_gene: TRBJ2-1; abundance: .; CDR3nt: TGTGCCAGTAGTACGTTTGGGCACAATGAGCAGTTCTTC; CDR3aa: CASSTFGHNEQFF
d_gene: .; v_gene: TRBV5-6; j_gene: TRBJ1-4; abundance: .; CDR3nt: TGTGCCAGCAGCTTTAAACAATCTAATGAAAAACTGTTTTTT; CDR3aa: CASSFKQSNEKLFF
d_gene: TRBD1; v_gene: TRBV9; j_gene: TRBJ1-6; abundance: .; CDR3nt: TGTGCCAGCAGCGGCACGGGACAGGGAAATTCACCCCTCCACTTT; CDR3aa: CASSGTGQGNSPLHF
d_gene: .; v_gene: TRBV7-9; j_gene: TRBJ2-5; abundance: few; CDR3nt: TGTGCCAGCAGCTTGGGCGGGGCGAGTTCGGAGACCCAGTACTTC; CDR3aa: CASSLGGASSETQYF
d_gene: .; v_gene: TRBV25-1; j_gene: TRBJ1-4; abundance: few; CDR3nt: TGTGCCAGCAGTGAAGCGCTGGGGCGTAGTGATGAAAAACTGTTTTTT; CDR3aa: CASSEALGRSDEKLFF
d_gene: TRBD1; v_gene: TRBV7-9; j_gene: TRBJ2-7; abundance: .; CDR3nt: TGTGCCAGCAGCTTAGGACAGGGGGTAGCCTACGAGCAGTACTTC; CDR3aa: CASSLGQGVAYEQYF
d_gene: .; v_gene: TRBV27; j_gene: TRBJ1-2; abundance: few; CDR3nt: TGTGCCAGCAGCAAGGACAGATTCTATGGCTACACCTTC; CDR3aa: CASSKDRFYGYTF
d_gene: .; v_gene: TRBV20-1; j_gene: TRBJ2-7; abundance: .; CDR3nt: TGCAGTGCTAGCGCGGGCTACGAGCAGTACTTC; CDR3aa: CSASAGYEQYF
d_gene: .; v_gene: TRBV19; j_gene: TRBJ1-1; abundance: .; CDR3nt: TGTGCCAGTAGTGAGGGTGAGGTCGGCACTGAAGCTTTCTTT; CDR3aa: CASSEGEVGTEAFF
d_gene: .; v_gene: TRBV4-3; j_gene: TRBJ2-3; abundance: few; CDR3nt: TGCGCCAGCAGCCAAGATTTGGACGGGGAGGTAGATACGCAGTATTTT; CDR3aa: CASSQDLDGEVDTQYF
d_gene: .; v_gene: TRBV13; j_gene: TRBJ2-3; abundance: .; CDR3nt: TGTGCCAGCAGTGTGGGAGCCCACACAGATACGCAGTATTTT; CDR3aa: CASSVGAHTDTQYF
d_gene: TRBD2; v_gene: TRBV6-5; j_gene: TRBJ2-7; abundance: .; CDR3nt: TGTGCCAGCAGATATAGGACTAGCGGGACCTACGAGCAGTACTTC; CDR3aa: CASRYRTSGTYEQYF
d_gene: TRBD1; v_gene: TRBV5-1; j_gene: TRBJ2-6; abundance: few; CDR3nt: TGCGCCAGCAGCTTAGGGACAGGGGGGTCTCTCTCTGGGGCCAACGTCCTGACTTTC; CDR3aa: CASSLGTGGSLSGANVLTF
d_gene: .; v_gene: TRBV5-1; j_gene: TRBJ2-7; abundance: .; CDR3nt: TGCGCCAGCAGCTTGGCCCACGGACAGAGCTACGAGCAGTACTTC; CDR3aa: CASSLAHGQSYEQYF
d_gene: .; v_gene: TRBV6-1; j_gene: TRBJ2-1; abundance: .; CDR3nt: TGTGCCAGCAGTTTAGACCCAGCCAGGAATGAGCAGTTCTTC; CDR3aa: CASSLDPARNEQFF
d_gene: TRBD1; v_gene: TRBV6-4; j_gene: TRBJ1-6; abundance: .; CDR3nt: TGTGCCAGCAGTGCCCAGGGGGATTCACCCCTCCACTTT; CDR3aa: CASSAQGDSPLHF
d_gene: .; v_gene: TRBV28; j_gene: TRBJ2-7; abundance: once; CDR3nt: TGTGCCAGCAGTTTACAGGGGACGTCGGGCTACGAGCAGTACTTC; CDR3aa: CASSLQGTSGYEQYF
d_gene: TRBD2; v_gene: TRBV10-3; j_gene: TRBJ2-3; abundance: .; CDR3nt: TGTGCCATCAGTGGGCCGGGACTAGCGGGAGACGGGGATACGCAGTATTTT; CDR3aa: CAISGPGLAGDGDTQYF
d_gene: TRBD1; v_gene: TRBV9; j_gene: TRBJ1-2; abundance: .; CDR3nt: TGTGCCAGCAGCGTAGGGGGGACAGGGATGGTTGGCTACACCTTC; CDR3aa: CASSVGGTGMVGYTF
d_gene: .; v_gene: TRBV11-3; j_gene: TRBJ2-3; abundance: .; CDR3nt: TGTGCCAGCAGCTTACCCGGGACAGATACGCAGTATTTT; CDR3aa: CASSLPGTDTQYF
d_gene: .; v_gene: TRBV7-2; j_gene: TRBJ1-4; abundance: .; CDR3nt: TGTGCCAGCAGCCCGACAACAGGGATGGAAAAACTGTTTTTT; CDR3aa: CASSPTTGMEKLFF
d_gene: .; v_gene: TRBV19; j_gene: TRBJ1-2; abundance: .; CDR3nt: TGTGCCAGTAGCCGGAGGGATAACTATGGCTACACCTTC; CDR3aa: CASSRRDNYGYTF
d_gene: .; v_gene: TRBV19; j_gene: TRBJ2-2; abundance: .; CDR3nt: TGTGCCAGTCGTCTTGCCGGGGAGCTGTTTTTT; CDR3aa: CASRLAGELFF
d_gene: TRBD1; v_gene: TRBV19; j_gene: TRBJ1-5; abundance: .; CDR3nt: TGTGCCAGTAGTATAACCGGGACAGGGAGTTATCAGCCCCAGCATTTT; CDR3aa: CASSITGTGSYQPQHF
d_gene: TRBD1; v_gene: TRBV7-3; j_gene: TRBJ2-2; abundance: .; CDR3nt: TGTGCCAGCAGCGACGGGACAGCGAACACCGGGGAGCTGTTTTTT; CDR3aa: CASSDGTANTGELFF